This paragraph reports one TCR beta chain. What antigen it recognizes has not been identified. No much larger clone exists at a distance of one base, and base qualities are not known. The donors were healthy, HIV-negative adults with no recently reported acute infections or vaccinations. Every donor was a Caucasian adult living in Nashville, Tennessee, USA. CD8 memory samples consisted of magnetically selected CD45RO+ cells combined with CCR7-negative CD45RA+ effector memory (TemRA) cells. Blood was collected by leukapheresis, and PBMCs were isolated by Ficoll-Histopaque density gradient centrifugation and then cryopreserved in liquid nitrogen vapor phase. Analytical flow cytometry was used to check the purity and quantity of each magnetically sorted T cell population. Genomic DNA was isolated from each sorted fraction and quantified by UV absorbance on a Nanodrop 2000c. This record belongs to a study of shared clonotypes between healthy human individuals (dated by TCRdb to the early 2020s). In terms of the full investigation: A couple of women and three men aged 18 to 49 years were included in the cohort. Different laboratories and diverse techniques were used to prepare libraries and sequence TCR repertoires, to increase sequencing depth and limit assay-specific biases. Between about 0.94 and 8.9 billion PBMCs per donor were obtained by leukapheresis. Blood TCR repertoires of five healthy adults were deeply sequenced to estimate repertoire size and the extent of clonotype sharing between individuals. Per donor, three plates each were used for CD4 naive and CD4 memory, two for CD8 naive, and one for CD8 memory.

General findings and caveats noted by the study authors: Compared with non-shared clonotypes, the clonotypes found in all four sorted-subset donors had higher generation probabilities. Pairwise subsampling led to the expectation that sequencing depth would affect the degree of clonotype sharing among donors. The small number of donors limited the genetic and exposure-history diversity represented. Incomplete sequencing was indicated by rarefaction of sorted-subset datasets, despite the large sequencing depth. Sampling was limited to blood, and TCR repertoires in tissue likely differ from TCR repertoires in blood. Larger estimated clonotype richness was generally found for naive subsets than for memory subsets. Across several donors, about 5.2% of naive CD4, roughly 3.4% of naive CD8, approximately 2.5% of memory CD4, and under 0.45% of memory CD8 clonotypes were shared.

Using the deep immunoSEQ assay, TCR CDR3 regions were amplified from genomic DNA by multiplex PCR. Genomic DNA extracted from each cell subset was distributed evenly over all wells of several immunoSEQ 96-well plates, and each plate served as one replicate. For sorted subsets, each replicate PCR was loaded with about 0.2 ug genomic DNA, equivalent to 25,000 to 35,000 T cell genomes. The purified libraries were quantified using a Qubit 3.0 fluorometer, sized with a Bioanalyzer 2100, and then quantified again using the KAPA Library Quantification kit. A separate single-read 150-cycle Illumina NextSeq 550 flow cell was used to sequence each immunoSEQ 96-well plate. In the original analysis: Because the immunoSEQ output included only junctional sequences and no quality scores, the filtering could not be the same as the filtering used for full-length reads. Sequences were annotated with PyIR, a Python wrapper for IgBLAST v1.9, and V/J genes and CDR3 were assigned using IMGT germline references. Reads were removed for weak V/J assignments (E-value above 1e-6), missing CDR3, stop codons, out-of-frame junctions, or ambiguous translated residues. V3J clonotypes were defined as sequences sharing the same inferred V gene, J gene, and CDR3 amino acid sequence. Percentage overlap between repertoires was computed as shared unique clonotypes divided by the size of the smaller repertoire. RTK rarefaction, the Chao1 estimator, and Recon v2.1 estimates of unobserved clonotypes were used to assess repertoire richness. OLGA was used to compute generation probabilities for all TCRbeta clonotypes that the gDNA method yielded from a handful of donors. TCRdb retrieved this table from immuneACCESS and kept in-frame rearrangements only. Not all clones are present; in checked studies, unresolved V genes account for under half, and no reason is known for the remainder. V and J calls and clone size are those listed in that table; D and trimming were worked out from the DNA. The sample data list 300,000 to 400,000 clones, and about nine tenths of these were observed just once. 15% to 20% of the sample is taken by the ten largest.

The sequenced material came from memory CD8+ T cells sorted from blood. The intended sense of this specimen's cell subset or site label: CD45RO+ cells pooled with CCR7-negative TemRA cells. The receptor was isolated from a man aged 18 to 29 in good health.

The CDR3 protein: CASSQDYKWAGVNEKLFF. The DNA is TGTGCCAGCAGCCAAGATTACAAGTGGGCAGGGGTTAATGAAAAACTGTTTTTT. Here the chain combines TRBV14 and TRBJ1-4; TRBD1 is possibly the D segment (6 matching bases). There are 18 amino acids in the CDR3, from cysteine to phenylalanine inclusive. The sequence is cut down to CDR3 DNA, 54 bases in frame from base 1. For CDR1 and CDR2, the germline V gene lists SGHDN and FVKESK. V loses 0 bases, J loses 4 bases, and the germline ends lie 18 bases apart.